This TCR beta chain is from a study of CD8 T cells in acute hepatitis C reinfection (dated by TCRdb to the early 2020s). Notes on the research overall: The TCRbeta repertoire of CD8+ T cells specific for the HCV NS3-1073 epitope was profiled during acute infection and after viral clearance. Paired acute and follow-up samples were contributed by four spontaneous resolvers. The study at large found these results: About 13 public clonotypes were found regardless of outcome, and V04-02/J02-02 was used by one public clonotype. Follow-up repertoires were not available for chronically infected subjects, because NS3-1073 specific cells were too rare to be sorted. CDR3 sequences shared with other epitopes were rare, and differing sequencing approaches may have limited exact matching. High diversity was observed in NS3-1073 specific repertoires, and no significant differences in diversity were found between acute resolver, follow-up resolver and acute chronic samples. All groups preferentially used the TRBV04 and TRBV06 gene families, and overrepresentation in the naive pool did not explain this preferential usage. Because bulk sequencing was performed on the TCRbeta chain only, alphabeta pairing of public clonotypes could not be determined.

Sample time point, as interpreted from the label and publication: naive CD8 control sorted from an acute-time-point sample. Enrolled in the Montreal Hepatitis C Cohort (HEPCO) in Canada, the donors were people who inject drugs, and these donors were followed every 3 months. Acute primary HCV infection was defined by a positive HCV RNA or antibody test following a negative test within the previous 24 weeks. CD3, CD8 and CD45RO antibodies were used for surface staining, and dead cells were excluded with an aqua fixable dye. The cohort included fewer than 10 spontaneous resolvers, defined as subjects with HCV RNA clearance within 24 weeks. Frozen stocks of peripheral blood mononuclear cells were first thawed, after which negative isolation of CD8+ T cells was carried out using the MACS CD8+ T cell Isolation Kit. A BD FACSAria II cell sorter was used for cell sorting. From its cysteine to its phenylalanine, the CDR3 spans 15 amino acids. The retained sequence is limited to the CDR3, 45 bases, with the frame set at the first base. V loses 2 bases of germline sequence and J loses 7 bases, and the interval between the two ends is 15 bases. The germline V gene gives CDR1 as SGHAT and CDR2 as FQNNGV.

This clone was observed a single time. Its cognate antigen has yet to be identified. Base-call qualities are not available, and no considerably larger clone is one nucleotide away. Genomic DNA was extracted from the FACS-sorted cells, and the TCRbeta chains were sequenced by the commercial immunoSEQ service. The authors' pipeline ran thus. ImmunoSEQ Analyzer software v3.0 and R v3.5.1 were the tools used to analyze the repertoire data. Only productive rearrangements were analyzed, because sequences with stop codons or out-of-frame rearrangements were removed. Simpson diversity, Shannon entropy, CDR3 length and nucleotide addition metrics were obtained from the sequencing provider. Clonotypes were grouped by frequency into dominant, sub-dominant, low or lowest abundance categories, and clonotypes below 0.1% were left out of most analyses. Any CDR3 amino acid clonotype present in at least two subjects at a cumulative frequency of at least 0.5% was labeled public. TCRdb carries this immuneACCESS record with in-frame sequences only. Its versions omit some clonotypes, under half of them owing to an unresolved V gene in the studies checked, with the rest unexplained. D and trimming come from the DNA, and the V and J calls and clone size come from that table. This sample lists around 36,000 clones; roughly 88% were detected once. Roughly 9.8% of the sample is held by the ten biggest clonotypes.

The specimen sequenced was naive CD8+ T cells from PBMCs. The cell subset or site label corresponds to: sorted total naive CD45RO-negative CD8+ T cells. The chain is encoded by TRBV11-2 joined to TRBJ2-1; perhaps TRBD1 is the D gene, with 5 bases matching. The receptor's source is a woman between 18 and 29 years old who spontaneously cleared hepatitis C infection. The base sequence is TGTGCCAGCAGCTTAAGCAGGGTGACCGGGAATGAGCAGTTCTTC. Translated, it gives CASSLSRVTGNEQFF.